This passage covers 24 T cell receptor beta chains from one sample sequenced in a study of regulatory T cells in long-lasting Graves disease. Time point specified: newly diagnosed GD, antithyroid drugs for less than 3 months. RNA isolated from PBMCs was used to make the TCR library. iRepertoire HTBI primers and Arm-PCR of CDR3 regions built TCR beta libraries. TCRdb reanalysed the multiplex PCR reads using MiXCR and keeps one entry per CDR3 protein. Counted here are a few hundred thousand distinct CDR3 sequences, about 13% occurring once; the ten biggest clones make up over 7.5%. This sample was shared with a second study, whose subject was T cells in Graves' hyperthyroidism and ophthalmopathy.

This material consisted of peripheral blood mononuclear cells (PBMCs), taken at new diagnosis, from a patient treated with antithyroid drugs. The receptors derive from a young man with Graves disease.

As regards this clonotype: A much larger clone sits a single nucleotide away, making a read error possible. This sequence joins TRBV5-1 and TRBJ2-1; D unclear. Germline V lookup: CDR1 SGHRS, CDR2 YFSETQ. This CDR3 has 15 amino acids. The CDR3 region has the DNA TGCGCCAGCAGCTTCCCAGGAGATTCCTACAATGAGCAGTCCTTC. Its protein product is CASSFPGDSYNEQSF.

This clonotype has more than one count but fewer than ten. The conserved phenylalanine or tryptophan normally closing the CDR3 is absent here, so this likely arose from a read error. The V call is TRBV11-2, the J call TRBJ1-2, with 7 bases matching TRBD1. Trimming at V came to 3 bases and at J to 3 bases, leaving 1 base not matched to a gene. This CDR3 region has 13 residues. Germline CDR1 and CDR2: SGHAT and FQNNGV. DNA of the CDR3: TGTGCCAGCAGCTTTGGGACAGACTATGGCTACACCCTC. Amino acid sequence: CASSFGTDYGYTL.

This sequence joins TRBV13 and TRBJ2-5; D call uncertain. Germline V gives CDR1 PRHDT, CDR2 FYEKMQ (reference sequence). Trimming cost V 5 bases and J 2 bases, with 12 bases left between them. The CDR3 is 14 amino acids. The CDR3 reads CASSHRRVQETQYF. CDR3 in DNA: TGTGCCAGCAGCCACAGACGGGTTCAAGAGACCCAGTACTTC.

The V call is TRBV10-3, the J call TRBJ1-5; 8 positions agree with TRBD1. Germline values: CDR1 ENHRY, CDR2 SYGVKD. After removal of 0 bases from V and 6 bases from J, the junction contained 4 bases not matched to a gene. The CDR3 covers 15 residues. The CDR3 nucleotides are TGTGCCATCAGTGAGTCAGGACAGGGTGGTCAGCCCCAGCATTTT. Translation gives CAISESGQGGQPQHF.

In this sample, this clonotype turned up many times. CDR3: CASGLWNNEQFF. CDR3 coding DNA: TGTGCTAGTGGTTTGTGGAACAATGAGCAGTTCTTC. V gene TRBV12-5 combines with J gene TRBJ2-1, with D unclear. The V end lost 2 bases, the J end lost 5 bases, and 4 bases lay between the germline ends. CDR1 LGHNT and CDR2 FRNRAP come from the germline V gene. CDR3 length: 12 residues. Looking up the rest from reference TRBV12-5 and TRBJ2-1 gives the full variable domain: DARVTQTPRHKVTEMGQEVTMRCQPILGHNTVFWYRQTMMQGLELLAYFRNRAPLDDSGMPKDRFSAEMPDATLATLKIQPSEPRDSAVYFCASGLWNNEQFFGPGTRLTVL.

The sample holds a few counts of this clonotype. In DNA, the CDR3 is TGTGCCAGCAGTTTATCCGGCCTAGCGGTATACAATGAGCAGTTCTTC. Translation: CASSLSGLAVYNEQFF. V gene TRBV27 combines with J gene TRBJ2-1; TRBD2 agrees at 7 bases. Germline lookup yields CDR1 MNHEY and CDR2 SMNVEV (reference sequence). The CDR3 contains 16 residues. Trimming cost V 0 bases and J 4 bases; bases outside gene matches: 6.

This clonotype has a handful of counts. The genes are TRBV3-1 and TRBJ1-5, with 7 bases identical to TRBD1. CDR1 and CDR2 from the germline V gene are LGHDT and YNNKEL (reference sequence). CDR3 length equals 17 residues. Losses at the gene ends were 0 bases for V and 3 bases for J; bases not matched to a gene: 8. In nucleotides, the CDR3 is TGTGCCAGCAGCCAAGAAGGGGGCAGTAGCTTCAATCAGCCCCAGCATTTT. Its protein product is CASSQEGGSSFNQPQHF.

The sample holds many counts of this clonotype. The chain links TRBV20-1 to TRBJ2-5; 12 bases fit TRBD2. CDR1 and CDR2 (germline): DFQATT, SNEGSKA (reference sequence). This CDR3 is built from 15 residues. V was pared by 1 base and J by 4 bases, with 4 bases of the junction left unmatched. CDR3: CSARAGLAGRETQYF. The DNA of the CDR3 is TGCAGTGCTAGAGCAGGACTAGCGGGACGAGAGACCCAGTACTTC.

This clonotype was counted many times. The chain is built from TRBV7-9 and TRBJ2-1; D gene unclear. The CDR3 is 14 amino acids. V was pared by 1 base and J by 6 bases, with 10 bases between. Germline CDR1 reads SEHNR; CDR2 reads FQNEAQ (reference sequence). For the CDR3, the DNA is TGTGCCAGCAGCTTAGACCAAGACCCCAATGAGCAGTTCTTC. Amino acids: CASSLDQDPNEQFF.

This clonotype was observed many times. The chain joins TRBV18 to TRBJ2-5, with TRBD2 identical over 7 bases. V gave up 5 bases and J gave up 5 bases; unmatched junction bases: 8. Germline CDR1 reads KGHSH; CDR2 reads LQKENI. This CDR3 is 14 amino acids long. The CDR3 protein is CASSAAGVGETQYF. DNA of the CDR3: TGTGCCAGCTCAGCCGCGGGAGTCGGCGAGACCCAGTACTTC.

This clonotype has ten or more counts. This chain connects TRBV5-1 to TRBJ2-3; no definite D call. The CDR3 extends over 15 amino acids. CDR1 and CDR2 from the germline V gene are SGHRS and YFSETQ. Trimming took 0 bases from V and 0 from J, leaving 8 bases between them. CDR3 coding DNA: TGCGCCAGCAGCTTGGCTGACGCTAGCACAGATACGCAGTATTTT. Its translation: CASSLADASTDTQYF.

On this clonotype: A read error may explain this, as a much larger clone is one base away. This chain uses TRBV13 with TRBJ2-3; TRBD2 matches at 13 bases. The CDR3 length is 14 residues. Germline lookup yields CDR1 PRHDT and CDR2 FYEKMQ (reference sequence). Trimming took 6 bases from V and 5 from J; bases not matched to a gene: 2. The CDR3, as DNA: TGTGCCAGCAGGGGGACTAGCGGGAAAGATACGCAGTATTTT. Residues: CASRGTSGKDTQYF.

There are many counts of this clonotype. Here the CDR3 reads CASSLKGRGRGSYEQYF. For the CDR3, the DNA is TGTGCCAGCAGTTTAAAAGGTCGCGGGAGAGGCTCCTACGAGCAGTACTTC. The J gene is TRBJ2-7, the V gene TRBV12-3 or TRBV12-4, with 7 bases fitting TRBD2. The CDR3 is made up of 17 amino acids. Germline trimming cut 2 bases from V and 0 bases from J; bases unmatched to any gene: 10.

CDR3 sequence (DNA): TGTGCCAGCAGTGAACATCGGGAGACCCAGTACTTC. It translates to CASSEHRETQYF. This rearrangement joins TRBV6-2 or TRBV6-3 to TRBJ2-5; D is ambiguous. The CDR3 is 12 residues long. The ends were cut back, 5 bases at V and 5 bases at J, with 9 bases in the middle. Germline CDR1 MNHEY, CDR2 SVGEGT.

This clonotype has only a few counts. J is TRBJ2-7 and V is TRBV20-1, with 10 bases aligning to TRBD1. From germline, CDR1 is DFQATT and CDR2 SNEGSKA (reference sequence). With 1 base clipped from V and 4 bases from J, the junction kept 4 bases outside the gene matches. The CDR3 sequence is 14 residues long. The CDR3, as DNA: TGCAGTGCTAGAGGGACAGGGGGTCGATACGAGCAGTACTTC. Protein product: CSARGTGGRYEQYF.

With regard to this clonotype: At one end the junction does not follow the germline gene, possibly because of a read error. The V gene is TRBV7-2, the J gene TRBJ1-2; tentative D call: TRBD1 (6 bases). Germline loops: CDR1 SGHTA, CDR2 FQGNSA. The CDR3 is 15 amino acids. CDR3 DNA sequence: TGTGCCAGCAGTCTAGCGGGGGCCCTGTCGTATGCCTACACCTTC. It codes for CASSLAGALSYAYTF.

In its sample, this clonotype was seen many times. This chain links TRBV7-9 with TRBJ2-2; 7 positions match TRBD2. This CDR3 comprises 17 residues. V shed 3 bases, J shed 3 bases, and the junction held 10 bases outside the gene matches. The germline V gene has CDR1 SEHNR and CDR2 FQNEAQ (reference sequence). The DNA of the CDR3 is TGTGCCAGCAGCTTCCTTCGGGCGGGAGAGTACACCGGGGAGCTGTTTTTT. Its translation: CASSFLRAGEYTGELFF.

This clonotype has a count of ten or more. The chain is built from TRBV27 and TRBJ1-6, with TRBD1 matching over 8 bases. The CDR3 is made up of 16 amino acids. Germline V CDR1 and CDR2: MNHEY, SMNVEV (reference sequence). V shed 7 bases and J 7 bases; nucleotides not matched to a gene: 12. The CDR3 loop reads CASKISRQGPNSPLHF. The DNA of the CDR3 is TGTGCCAGCAAGATCTCCAGACAGGGGCCGAATTCACCCCTCCACTTT.

This clonotype was found a few times. The CDR3 nucleotides read TGTGCCAGCAGACGGACAGGTACTAGTTCCTACAATGAGCAGTTCTTC. It is translated as CASRRTGTSSYNEQFF. The chain uses TRBV6-2 or TRBV6-3 and TRBJ2-1; TRBD1 agrees at 7 bases. J was trimmed by 1 base and V by 6 bases; bases with no gene match: 9. CDR3 length: 16 amino acids. CDR1 and CDR2 from the germline V gene are MNHEY and SVGEGT.

This clonotype was picked up a small number of times. This chain links TRBV6-2 or TRBV6-3 with TRBJ1-2; D is possibly TRBD1 (5 bases). Trimming shortened V by 2 bases and J by 7 bases, and 14 bases separated the two germline ends. The CDR3 contains 14 residues. Germline V gene lookup returns CDR1 MNHEY and CDR2 SVGEGT. The CDR3 DNA follows: TGTGCCAGCAGTTACGGGACGGTGTATGGTGGCTACACCTTC. Translation gives CASSYGTVYGGYTF.

This clonotype was detected many times. The rearrangement links TRBV28 to TRBJ1-5; D unresolved. CDR1 and CDR2 (germline): MDHEN, SYDVKM. The CDR3 loop spans 15 amino acids. The V and J ends lost 2 bases and 7 bases respectively, with 15 bases between them. The CDR3 coding sequence is TGTGCCAGCAGTTTAGGATTTCCGAATCCCCAGCCCCAGCATTTT. It encodes CASSLGFPNPQPQHF. The full variable domain, with the rest looked up from reference TRBV28 and TRBJ1-5, is DVKVTQSSRYLVKRTGEKVFLECVQDMDHENMFWYRQDPGLGLRLIYFSYDVKMKEKGDIPEGYSVSREKKERFSLILESASTNQTSMYLCASSLGFPNPQPQHFGDGTRLSIL.

CDR3 sequence reads: CASSVSGGSYNEQFF. In DNA form, the CDR3 reads TGTGCCAGCAGCGTCTCGGGGGGTTCCTACAATGAGCAGTTCTTC. The chain couples TRBV7-9 to TRBJ2-1; the match to TRBD2 covers 7 bases. Germline CDR1 is SEHNR and CDR2 is FQNEAQ (reference sequence). V was pared by 5 bases and J by 1 base, with 5 bases of the junction left unmatched. This CDR3 has 15 residues.

This clonotype was observed at least ten times. The chain links TRBV28 to TRBJ1-1, with D unresolved. The CDR3 is 13 amino acids. Trimming left V 5 bases short and J 11 bases short, with 18 bases between. Germline CDR1 reads MDHEN; CDR2 reads SYDVKM. CDR3: CASSPGVGERAFF. The CDR3 DNA sequence: TGTGCCAGCAGTCCTGGAGTCGGGGAGAGGGCTTTCTTT. The full variable domain, its missing parts supplied by reference TRBV28 and TRBJ1-1, is DVKVTQSSRYLVKRTGEKVFLECVQDMDHENMFWYRQDPGLGLRLIYFSYDVKMKEKGDIPEGYSVSREKKERFSLILESASTNQTSMYLCASSPGVGERAFFGQGTRLTVV.

This sequence joins TRBV5-6 and TRBJ2-3, with TRBD2 as a possible D gene (6 bases). This CDR3 has 16 residues. Per germline, CDR1 SGHDT and CDR2 YYEEEE. V was clipped by 5 bases and J by 0 bases, with 16 bases between them. This chain's CDR3 is CASSTQLAFSTDTQYF. For the CDR3, the DNA is TGTGCCAGCAGTACTCAACTAGCCTTTAGCACAGATACGCAGTATTTT.